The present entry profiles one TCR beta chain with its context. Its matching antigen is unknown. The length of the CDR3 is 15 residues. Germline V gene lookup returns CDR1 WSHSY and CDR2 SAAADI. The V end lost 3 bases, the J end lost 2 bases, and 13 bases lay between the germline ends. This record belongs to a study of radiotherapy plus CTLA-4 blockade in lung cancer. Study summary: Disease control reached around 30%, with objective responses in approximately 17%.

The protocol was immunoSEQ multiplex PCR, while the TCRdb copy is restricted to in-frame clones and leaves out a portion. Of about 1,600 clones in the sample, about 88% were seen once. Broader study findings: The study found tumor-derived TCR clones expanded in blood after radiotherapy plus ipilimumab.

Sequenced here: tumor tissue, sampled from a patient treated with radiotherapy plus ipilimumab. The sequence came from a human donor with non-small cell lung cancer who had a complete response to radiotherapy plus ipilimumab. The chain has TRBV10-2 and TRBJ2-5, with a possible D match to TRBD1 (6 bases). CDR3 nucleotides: TGCGCCAGCAGTGATTTGGGTACAGGGCAAGAGACCCAGTACTTC. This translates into CASSDLGTGQETQYF.